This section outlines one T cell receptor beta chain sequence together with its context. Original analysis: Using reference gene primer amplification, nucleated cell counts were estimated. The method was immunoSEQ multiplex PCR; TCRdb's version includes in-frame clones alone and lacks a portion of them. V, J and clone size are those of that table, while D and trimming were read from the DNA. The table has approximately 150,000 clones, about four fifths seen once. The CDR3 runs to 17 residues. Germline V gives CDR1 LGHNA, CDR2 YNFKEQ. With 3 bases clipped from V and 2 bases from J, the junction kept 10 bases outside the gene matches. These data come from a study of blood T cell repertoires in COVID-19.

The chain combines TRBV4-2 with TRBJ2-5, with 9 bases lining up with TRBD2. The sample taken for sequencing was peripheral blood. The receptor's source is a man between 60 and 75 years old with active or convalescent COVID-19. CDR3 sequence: CASSQELTSGIQETQYF. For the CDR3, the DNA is TGTGCCAGCAGCCAGGAACTGACTAGCGGTATTCAAGAGACCCAGTACTTC.